The present T cell receptor (beta chain) was sequenced within a study of T cell repertoires in cytomegalovirus infection. Per germline, CDR1 MNHEY and CDR2 SMNVEV (reference sequence). The CDR3 spans 11 residues. V lost 5 bases, J lost 9 bases, and 3 bases stayed unmatched. With respect to this clonotype: Its antigen is still unknown.

Using its own MiXCR run on the reads, TCRdb lists one record per CDR3 protein. The table has 700,000 to 900,000 distinct CDR3 sequences, 25% to 35% seen once. The sample consisted of cultured CD8+ T cells from PBMCs, taken from culture after CMV antigen stimulation. The source of this sequence is a human donor in good health (CMV status not recorded). Some clones in this sample may be carry-over from other donors' samples. The chain is built from TRBV27 and TRBJ2-7, with TRBD1 identical over 8 bases. The CDR3 protein is CASSTGGGQYF. CDR3 coding DNA: TGTGCCAGCAGTACAGGGGGAGGGCAGTACTTC.